This entry concerns a single T cell receptor (beta chain). This entry is derived from a study of blood T cell repertoires in COVID-19. Study at large: The origin of the acute and convalescent COVID-19 samples was the United States, Italy and Spain. Nucleic acid was either cDNA or gDNA, and it came from T cells, B-cell-depleted T cells, or PBMCs.

Original processing notes: Researchers report that nucleated cell counts were estimated from reference gene primer amplification. Clones were sequenced by immunoSEQ multiplex PCR, and TCRdb holds only the in-frame ones, with some missing. V, J and clone size derive from that table, while D and trimming were established from the DNA sequence. Here the sample spans 45,000 to 55,000 clones, approximately 89% being singletons. Trimming cost V 3 bases and J 0 bases, with 5 bases left between them. The CDR3 contains 13 residues. Germline assignment: CDR1 SEHNR and CDR2 FQNEAQ (reference sequence). Sequenced input: peripheral blood. The receptor was derived from a woman of 80 years or more with acute or convalescent COVID-19. This chain links TRBV7-9 with TRBJ1-1; no reliable D call. The CDR3 nucleotides are TGTGCCAGCAGCTTGGAGGTGAACACTGAAGCTTTCTTT. Translating gives CASSLEVNTEAFF.